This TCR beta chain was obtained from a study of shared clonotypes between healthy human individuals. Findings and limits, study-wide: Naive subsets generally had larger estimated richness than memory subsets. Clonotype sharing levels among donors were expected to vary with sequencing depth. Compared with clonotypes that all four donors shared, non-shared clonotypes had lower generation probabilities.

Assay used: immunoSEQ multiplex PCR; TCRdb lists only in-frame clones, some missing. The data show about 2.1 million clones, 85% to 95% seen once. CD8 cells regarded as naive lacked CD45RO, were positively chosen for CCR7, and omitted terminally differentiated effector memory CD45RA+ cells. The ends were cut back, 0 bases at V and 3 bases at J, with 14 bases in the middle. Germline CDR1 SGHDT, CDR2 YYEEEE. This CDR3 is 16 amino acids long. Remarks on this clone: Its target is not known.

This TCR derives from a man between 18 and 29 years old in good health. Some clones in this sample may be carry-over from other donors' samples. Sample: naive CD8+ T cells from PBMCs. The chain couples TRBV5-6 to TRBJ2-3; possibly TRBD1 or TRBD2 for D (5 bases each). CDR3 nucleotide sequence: TGTGCCAGCAGCTTGGTTGGGGAATGGGGGACAGATACGCAGTATTTT. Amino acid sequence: CASSLVGEWGTDTQYF.